Only one count was recorded for the clone carrying this TCR beta chain. Its antigen remains unidentified. These data belong to a study of radiotherapy plus CTLA-4 blockade in lung cancer. About the research overall: The study recorded objective responses in 18% of patients and disease control in approximately 29%. Study-level findings and limits: Radiotherapy was combined with ipilimumab, and tumor-derived TCR clones then expanded in blood.

Clones were sequenced by immunoSEQ multiplex PCR, and TCRdb holds only the in-frame ones, with some missing. The profile covers 40,000 to 45,000 clones, with 75% to 80% appearing a single time and roughly 2.6% taken by the ten largest. Per germline, CDR1 GTSNPN and CDR2 SVGIG (reference sequence). The CDR3 is 13 amino acids. Trimming at V came to 2 bases and at J to 1 base, leaving 1 base not matched to a gene. This TCR came from a human donor with non-small cell lung cancer whose response to radiotherapy plus ipilimumab could not be evaluated. This specimen consisted of peripheral blood, obtained from a patient treated with radiotherapy plus ipilimumab. The V call is TRBV30, the J call TRBJ2-5; 7 bases agree with TRBD2. The CDR3 region has the DNA TGTGCCTGGAGTCGCGGGGGCCAAGAGACCCAGTACTTC. Translation: CAWSRGGQETQYF.